This T cell receptor (beta chain) was recorded in a study of breast tumors, draining lymph nodes, adjacent tissues. The V and J ends lost 4 bases and 0 bases, in that order; junction bases with no gene match: 2. The CDR3 is made up of 14 amino acids. Germline CDR1 MNHEY, CDR2 SVGAGI. Samples came from axillary lymph nodes draining the breast cancer. Findings and limits, study-wide: Tumors had less TCR diversity than lymph nodes, more than nontumor tissue. Data fit most tumor T cells coming from lymph node, expanding in tumor.

This clonotype has ten or more counts. Antigen unknown. Using its own MiXCR run on the multiplex PCR reads, TCRdb lists one record per CDR3 protein. This sample has approximately 130,000 distinct CDR3 sequences, with approximately 20% found just once. Material for sequencing was axillary lymph node tissue. The receptor was isolated from a female donor with breast cancer. Some clones in this sample may be carry-over from other donors' samples. This sequence joins TRBV6-5 and TRBJ1-2; 7 nucleotides line up with TRBD1. This CDR3 is CASSWDRTNYGYTF. The CDR3 DNA follows: TGTGCCAGCAGTTGGGACAGAACTAACTATGGCTACACCTTC.